The 24 T cell receptor beta chains listed next were all sequenced from one sample in a study of T cell clonotyping in hematopoietic cell transplantation. Sequencing was performed with immunoSEQ multiplex PCR; in TCRdb, only in-frame clones are kept and a portion is missing. The table lists some 40,000 clones, approximately 95% of them singletons, with nearly 0.95% in the top ten. The sample taken for sequencing was peripheral blood mononuclear cells. The receptors were sampled from a man aged 25 to 40 in good health. Some clones in this sample may be carry-over from other donors' samples.

To note about this clone: The junction shows a germline mismatch at one end, possibly a read error. V gene TRBV7-8 combines with J gene TRBJ2-7; 7 bases match TRBD2. CDR3 length: 12 amino acids. Germline CDR1 is SGHVS and CDR2 is FQNEAQ. CDR3 DNA: TGTGCCAGCAGCTTAGCGGGGGAGGGGTGCGAGTTC. Its translation: CASSLAGEGCEF.

This rearrangement joins TRBV30 to TRBJ2-7; the match to TRBD2 covers 7 bases. Germline V gene lookup returns CDR1 GTSNPN and CDR2 SVGIG (reference sequence). CDR3 size: 14 residues. The J segment lost 2 bases and the V segment lost 2 bases, leaving 6 bases of the junction unmatched. CDR3 sequence reads: CAWSSGLGTYEQYF. The CDR3 nucleotides are TGTGCCTGGAGTTCAGGACTAGGGACCTACGAGCAGTACTTC.

V is TRBV4-3 and J is TRBJ2-1; 11 nucleotides align to TRBD2. Germline V gene lookup returns CDR1 LGHNA and CDR2 YSLEER. The CDR3 sequence is 16 residues long. J gave up 8 bases and V 1 base, and 7 bases lay outside the gene matches. Written as DNA, the CDR3 is TGCGCCAGCAGCCAAGCTTTTAGCGGGAGGGCTTATGAGCAGTTCTTC. This codes for CASSQAFSGRAYEQFF.

Concerning this clone itself: A junction end diverges from the germline sequence, so it may reflect a read error. V and J are TRBV6-1 and TRBJ1-1, with a tentative D call TRBD1 (6 bases). CDR1 is MNHNS, CDR2 SASEGT, per germline. The CDR3 spans 12 residues. Here the CDR3 DNA reads TGCTCTGTTGGGGGGCCGGACACTGAAGCTTTCTTT. It is translated as CSVGGPDTEAFF.

The chain joins TRBV9 to TRBJ2-3; 9 nucleotides agree with TRBD2. The germline V gene has CDR1 SGDLS and CDR2 YYNGEE. The junction had 3 bases not matched to a gene; V was cut back by 3 bases and J by 1 base. This CDR3 region has 15 residues. CDR3 bases: TGTGCCAGCAGCGAACGGACTAGCGGCACAGATACGCAGTATTTT. Translated: CASSERTSGTDTQYF.

CDR3: CAIRSRASGGLNTGELFF. The CDR3 coding sequence is TGTGCCATCCGCTCTCGGGCTAGCGGGGGTCTTAACACCGGGGAGCTGTTTTTT. J is TRBJ2-2 and V is TRBV10-3; 10 nucleotides match TRBD2. The CDR3 has 18 amino acids. The V gene end was trimmed by 8 bases and the J gene end by 2 bases; junction bases not matched to a gene: 14. The germline V gene has CDR1 ENHRY and CDR2 SYGVKD.

The chain carries TRBV30 and TRBJ2-3; D remains ambiguous. This CDR3 is built from 12 residues. Germline loops: CDR1 GTSNPN, CDR2 SVGIG (reference sequence). V was cut by 4 bases and J by 0 bases, with 5 bases left in between. The CDR3 protein is CAWTSSTDTQYF. In DNA, the CDR3 is TGTGCCTGGACTAGTAGCACAGATACGCAGTATTTT. The complete variable domain, with remaining parts taken from reference TRBV30 and TRBJ2-3, reads SQTIHQWPATLVQPVGSPLSLECTVEGTSNPNLYWYRQAAGRGLQLLFYSVGIGQISSEVPQNLSASRPQDRQFILSSKKLLLSDSGFYLCAWTSSTDTQYFGPGTRLTVL.

This chain joins TRBV15 and TRBJ1-4; D may be TRBD1 (5 bases). The CDR3 has 15 residues. V was cut by 0 bases and J by 8 bases, with 13 bases left in between. Germline V gene lookup returns CDR1 LNHNV and CDR2 YYDKDF (reference sequence). The chain's CDR3 is CATSRDGGPGEKLFF. The CDR3 DNA reads as TGTGCCACCAGCAGAGATGGGGGACCCGGGGAAAAACTGTTTTTT.

V usage is TRBV5-8 and J usage is TRBJ2-7, with D perhaps given as TRBD1 or TRBD2 (6 bases each). This CDR3 region has 14 residues. V was cut by 0 bases and J by 2 bases, with 9 bases left in between. The germline CDR1 and CDR2 sequences are SGHTS and YDEGEE. CDR3 DNA sequence: TGTGCCAGCAGCTTGGGGGGGGCCCCCTACGAGCAGTACTTC. This encodes CASSLGGAPYEQYF. Combining the CDR3 with reference TRBV5-8 and TRBJ2-7 gives the whole variable domain EAGVTQSPTHLIKTRGQQATLRCSPISGHTSVYWYQQALGLGLQFLLWYDEGEERNRGNFPPRFSGRQFPNYSSELNVNALELEDSALYLCASSLGGAPYEQYFGPGTRLTVT.

This clone occurred once. The V gene is TRBV6-5, the J gene TRBJ2-7; D perhaps matches TRBD2 (5 bases). CDR3 length equals 14 residues. CDR1 and CDR2 (germline): MNHEY, SVGAGI. Trimming cost V 11 bases and J 1 base, with 18 bases left between them. As DNA, the CDR3 is TGTGCCGTTTCCAGGCCTAGCCCTTCCTACGAGCAGTACTTC. Its protein product is CAVSRPSPSYEQYF.

This chain links TRBV6-1 with TRBJ1-5; tentative D call: TRBD1 (5 bases). The CDR3 spans 13 residues. With 3 bases removed from V and 10 bases from J, the gap between germline ends came to 13 bases. CDR1 is MNHNS and CDR2 is SASEGT in the germline V gene. CDR3 nucleotides: TGTGCCAGCAGTGATCAAACCCAGGGACCCCAGCATTTT. This translates into CASSDQTQGPQHF.

J is TRBJ1-1 and V is TRBV11-2; no reliable D call. Germline CDR1 and CDR2: SGHAT and FQNNGV. V dropped 5 bases and J dropped 1 base, with 17 bases sitting between them. This CDR3 is 16 amino acids long. CDR3 loop: CASSAFFKKGNTEAFF. In DNA, the CDR3 is TGTGCCAGCAGCGCCTTTTTTAAGAAGGGGAACACTGAAGCTTTCTTT. Based on the CDR3 plus reference TRBV11-2 and TRBJ1-1, the full variable domain is EAGVAQSPRYKIIEKRQSVAFWCNPISGHATLYWYQQILGQGPKLLIQFQNNGVVDDSQLPKDRFSAERLKGVDSTLKIQPAKLEDSAVYLCASSAFFKKGNTEAFFGQGTRLTVV.

Only a few counts were recorded for this clone. This chain joins TRBV7-9 and TRBJ1-5, with 10 bases fitting TRBD1. Germline V CDR1 and CDR2: SEHNR, FQNEAQ (reference sequence). V dropped 3 bases and J dropped 6; count of bases not matched to a gene: 5. The CDR3 has 15 amino acids. The CDR3 sequence is CASSLGTGVIQPQHF. The CDR3 nucleotides are TGTGCCAGCAGCTTGGGGACAGGGGTGATTCAGCCCCAGCATTTT. Supplemented by reference TRBV7-9 and TRBJ1-5, the full variable domain reads DTGVSQNPRHKITKRGQNVTFRCDPISEHNRLYWYRQTLGQGPEFLTYFQNEAQLEKSRLLSDRFSAERPKGSFSTLEIQRTEQGDSAMYLCASSLGTGVIQPQHFGDGTRLSIL.

The J gene is TRBJ2-7, the V gene TRBV11-2; the D is unclear. The CDR3 length is 14 residues. The germline CDR1 and CDR2 sequences are SGHAT and FQNNGV. V dropped 1 base and J dropped 2 bases, with 9 bases sitting between them. The DNA of the CDR3 is TGTGCCAGCAGCTTAGGTTCAGAGACCTACGAGCAGTACTTC. This gives the protein CASSLGSETYEQYF.

This clone was observed a single time. The chain couples TRBV27 to TRBJ1-1, with TRBD1 as a possible D gene (5 bases). The ends were cut back, 3 bases at V and 11 bases at J, with 16 bases in the middle. This CDR3 spans 13 amino acids. Germline V gives CDR1 MNHEY, CDR2 SMNVEV (reference sequence). For the CDR3, the DNA is TGTGCCAGCAGTTTGTCCCGGGACCATGTGGCTTTCTTT. It yields the protein CASSLSRDHVAFF.

The CDR3: CATKKQGARGYTF. The CDR3 coding sequence is TGTGCCACAAAAAAACAGGGGGCGCGAGGCTACACCTTC. The gene calls are TRBV19 and TRBJ1-2; 9 nucleotides align to TRBD1. There are 13 residues in the CDR3. V was pared by 10 bases and J by 8 bases, with 11 bases of the junction left unmatched. Germline-derived CDR1 and CDR2 are LNHDA and SQIVND (reference sequence).

This chain links TRBV9 with TRBJ2-1; 8 bases are a match to TRBD2. The CDR3 covers 15 residues. Trimming removed 4 bases from V and 2 bases from J; junction bases left unmatched: 5. Germline V gene data show CDR1 as SGDLS and CDR2 as YYNGEE. The CDR3 sequence: CASSLTSETYNEQFF. The CDR3 DNA reads TGTGCCAGCAGCCTGACTAGCGAAACCTACAATGAGCAGTTCTTC.

The rearrangement joins TRBV27 to TRBJ1-3; no firm D call. There are 12 residues in the CDR3. V shed 4 bases and J shed 4 bases, with 5 bases lying between them. The germline CDR1 and CDR2 sequences are MNHEY and SMNVEV (reference sequence). The CDR3 region is CASSSGGNTIYF. The CDR3 DNA sequence: TGTGCCAGCAGTTCGGGGGGAAACACCATATATTTT.

Only one count was recorded for this clone. CDR3 amino acids: CASSPGLPSKETQYF. The CDR3 nucleotides read TGTGCCAGTAGCCCGGGTTTACCGTCAAAAGAGACCCAGTACTTC. The chain uses TRBV19 and TRBJ2-5; no firm D call. There are 15 residues in the CDR3. Germline V gene sequence: CDR1 LNHDA, CDR2 SQIVND (reference sequence). Trimming removed 6 bases from V and 3 bases from J, with 17 bases in between.

The rearrangement joins TRBV5-4 to TRBJ2-2, with unresolved D. Germline loops: CDR1 SGHNT, CDR2 YYREEE (reference sequence). V was trimmed by 4 bases and J by 1 base, leaving 11 bases between them. The CDR3 spans 15 residues. CDR3 sequence: CASSLGGENTGELFF. The CDR3 DNA follows: TGTGCCAGCAGCCTGGGCGGAGAGAACACCGGGGAGCTGTTTTTT.

The V gene is TRBV7-8, the J gene TRBJ1-1; D unresolved. CDR1 SGHVS and CDR2 FQNEAQ come from the germline V gene. Trimming shortened V by 2 bases and J by 6 bases, and 7 bases separated the two germline ends. The CDR3 is 12 amino acids. CDR3: CASSLFMSEAFF. CDR3 DNA: TGTGCCAGCAGCTTATTTATGTCTGAAGCTTTCTTT.

This sequence joins TRBV20-1 and TRBJ2-5, with unresolved D. The CDR3 length is 10 residues. V was shortened by 5 bases and J by 2 bases, with 3 bases between the two germline ends. Germline V gene lookup returns CDR1 DFQATT and CDR2 SNEGSKA (reference sequence). The CDR3 DNA follows: TGCAGTGCTCCGCAAGAGACCCAGTACTTC. Protein product: CSAPQETQYF.

The chain couples TRBV5-1 to TRBJ1-5; D possibly corresponds to TRBD1 (5 bases). V was cut by 7 bases and J by 9 bases, with 17 bases left in between. The CDR3 extends over 13 amino acids. Germline-derived CDR1 and CDR2 are SGHRS and YFSETQ. For the CDR3, the DNA is TGCGCCAGCCCCCTCGGGGCGGGGGTGCCCCAGCATTTT. It is translated as CASPLGAGVPQHF. Together with reference TRBV5-1 and TRBJ1-5, the CDR3 gives the full variable domain: KAGVTQTPRYLIKTRGQQVTLSCSPISGHRSVSWYQQTPGQGLQFLFEYFSETQRNKGNFPGRFSGRQFSNSRSEMNVSTLELGDSALYLCASPLGAGVPQHFGDGTRLSIL.

The V gene is TRBV29-1, the J gene TRBJ1-2; D ambiguous. Germline CDR1 and CDR2: SQVTM and ANQGSEA. V dropped 4 bases and J dropped 7 bases, with 13 bases sitting between them. The CDR3 runs 12 residues. The CDR3 reads CSVAPPSVGYTF. The CDR3 DNA reads as TGCAGCGTTGCCCCTCCTTCGGTTGGCTACACCTTC.